A selection of T cell receptor beta chains follows, all from one sample in a study of blood T cells in healthy people across ages. Each CDR3 protein gets one entry after TCRdb re-called the 5' RACE reads with MiXCR. The table records about 1.4 million distinct CDR3 sequences, 55% to 75% of them present only once. The sample taken for sequencing was blood. All receptors come from a man aged 18 to 30 in good health. The conserved cysteine and the conserved F or W are not part of the CDR3 here. The size entry is marked missing in some rows and otherwise reads once, few, many or a size class.

V: TRBV29-1; size: once; CDR3: SVGVIADTQY
V: TRBV4-1; size: -; CDR3: ASSQGGEGTGNIQY
V: TRBV12-3/TRBV12-4; size: -; CDR3: ASSSGSRLRTYEQY
V: TRBV20-1; size: -; CDR3: SATGASSYNEQY
V: TRBV27; size: -; CDR3: ASSLSLDRGESF
V: TRBV6-4; size: -; CDR3: ASSEGQTSGANVLT
V: TRBV9; size: -; CDR3: ASSDKTGKGAEAF
V: TRBV28; size: -; CDR3: ASSPRILAGATTDTQY
V: TRBV18; size: -; CDR3: TSSLTSYEQY
V: TRBV9; size: -; CDR3: ASSTGFNNEQF
V: TRBV7-2; size: few; CDR3: ASRRGQETYEQY
V: TRBV7-6; size: -; CDR3: ASSLSTGYWETQY
V: TRBV27; size: -; CDR3: ASSSGSWTSGISGELF
V: TRBV7-9; size: few; CDR3: ASSLELAYEQY
V: TRBV7-2; size: -; CDR3: ASSRLAGSNNEQF
V: TRBV6-1; size: -; CDR3: ASSVRGLTYEQY
V: TRBV25-1; size: -; CDR3: ASSEWGTGANVLT
V: TRBV4-2; size: -; CDR3: ASSPSGGEETQY